The 20 T cell receptor beta chains in this list originate from one sample, sequenced in a study of T-cell memory formation after mild COVID-19. TCRdb recomputed calls from the 5' RACE reads with MiXCR, one row per CDR3 protein. The data show hundreds of thousands of distinct CDR3 sequences, with approximately 15% seen just once and 20% to 25% held by the top ten. Material for sequencing was PBMCs or a T cell subset sorted from them (not recorded which). Receptors originate from a man in his late teens or twenties who had mild COVID-19 (a few samples of this study predate the infection). Cell type and time point are not known.

The V and J genes are TRBV7-2 and TRBJ2-7; D is perhaps TRBD1 (8 bases). This CDR3 comprises 15 residues. The germline V and J ends were trimmed by 8 bases and 0 bases, with 17 bases remaining between them. Germline CDR1 reads SGHTA; CDR2 reads FQGNSA. CDR3 amino acids: CASRLTGEGSYEQYF. The CDR3 DNA is TGTGCCAGCCGATTGACAGGGGAGGGCTCCTACGAGCAGTACTTC. The variable domain in full, with the rest retrieved from reference TRBV7-2 and TRBJ2-7, is GAGVSQSPSNKVTEKGKDVELRCDPISGHTALYWYRQSLGQGLEFLIYFQGNSAPDKSGLPSDRFSAERTGGSVSTLTIQRTQQEDSAVYLCASRLTGEGSYEQYFGPGTRLTVT.

This clonotype was counted only a few times. This CDR3 is CASSVTGEEQYF. CDR3 DNA: TGCGCCAGCAGCGTGACAGGGGAAGAGCAGTACTTC. The chain employs TRBV5-1 and TRBJ2-7; 8 bases match TRBD1. The CDR3 runs 12 residues. Germline V gene data show CDR1 as SGHRS and CDR2 as YFSETQ. The ends lost 4 bases at V and 7 bases at J; junction bases unmatched: 4. The full variable domain, rest sourced from reference TRBV5-1 and TRBJ2-7, is KAGVTQTPRYLIKTRGQQVTLSCSPISGHRSVSWYQQTPGQGLQFLFEYFSETQRNKGNFPGRFSGRQFSNSRSEMNVSTLELGDSALYLCASSVTGEEQYFGPGTRLTVT.

This clonotype has ten or more counts. V is TRBV7-6 and J is TRBJ1-1; D is ambiguous. Trimming cost V 4 bases and J 11 bases, with 20 bases left between them. The germline V gene encodes CDR1 SGHVS and CDR2 FNYEAQ. This CDR3 is built from 14 residues. CDR3 nucleotide sequence: TGTGCCAGCAGCTCAACCGTCCCTCCTTATTGGGCTTTCTTT. This encodes CASSSTVPPYWAFF.

This clonotype has a handful of counts. The chain combines TRBV28 with TRBJ2-7; 7 bases are a match to TRBD1. Germline CDR1 and CDR2: MDHEN and SYDVKM. There are 13 residues in the CDR3. V dropped 2 bases and J dropped 5; count of bases not matched to a gene: 3. The CDR3 sequence is CASSLPQGHEQYV. CDR3 coding DNA: TGTGCCAGCAGTTTACCACAGGGGCACGAGCAGTACGTC.

The rearrangement uses TRBV30 and TRBJ2-3, with 9 positions matching TRBD2. Germline CDR1 and CDR2: GTSNPN and SVGIG (reference sequence). V was clipped by 6 bases and J by 3 bases; unmatched bases: 13. The CDR3 has 16 amino acids. The CDR3 protein is CACIPLRGGVTDTQYF. In DNA, the CDR3 is TGTGCCTGCATCCCCCTGCGGGGGGGGGTGACAGATACGCAGTATTTT.

The chain couples TRBV5-4 to TRBJ2-5; 11 positions match TRBD1. The CDR3 is 14 residues long. The trim removed 0 bases at V and 10 bases at J, leaving 5 bases unmatched. The germline gives CDR1 SGHNT, CDR2 YYREEE (reference sequence). CDR3 sequence reads: CASSLAGGQGVQYF. The CDR3 nucleotides read TGTGCCAGCAGCTTGGCCGGGGGACAGGGGGTCCAGTACTTC.

This clonotype has only a few counts. The J gene is TRBJ2-2, the V gene TRBV9; tentative D call: TRBD1 (5 bases). Germline V gene sequence: CDR1 SGDLS, CDR2 YYNGEE. CDR3 length equals 16 residues. Between the trimmed V and J ends, which lost 1 base and 0 bases, there was a span of 10 bases. The CDR3 spells CASSVRGRANTGELFF. CDR3 nucleotide sequence: TGTGCCAGCAGCGTACGAGGCAGGGCGAACACCGGGGAGCTGTTTTTT.

The chain carries TRBV27 and TRBJ2-7, with no clear D. The CDR3 consists of 13 residues. V lost 6 bases, J lost 3 bases, and 12 bases lay in between. Germline assignment: CDR1 MNHEY and CDR2 SMNVEV (reference sequence). This chain's CDR3 is CASSPTLHYEQYF. For the CDR3, the DNA is TGTGCCAGCAGCCCGACACTCCACTACGAGCAGTACTTC.

This clonotype occurred a few times. This sequence joins TRBV15 and TRBJ1-3; 7 nucleotides align to TRBD1. Germline assignment: CDR1 LNHNV and CDR2 YYDKDF (reference sequence). V lost 5 bases, J lost 2 bases, and 6 bases stayed unmatched. The CDR3 is made up of 15 amino acids. CDR3 amino acids: CATSPRQGAGNTIYF. The CDR3 DNA follows: TGTGCCACCAGCCCCCGACAGGGAGCTGGAAACACCATATATTTT.

The rearrangement uses TRBV4-3 and TRBJ2-2; TRBD1 or TRBD2 may be the D gene (5 bases each). V shed 0 bases and J shed 4 bases, with 15 bases lying between them. Per the germline V gene, CDR1 is LGHNA and CDR2 is YSLEER. The CDR3 has 17 amino acids. DNA of the CDR3: TGCGCCAGCAGCCAAGATCGGGGCACCCCTAGCACCGGGGAGCTGTTTTTT. Protein sequence: CASSQDRGTPSTGELFF.

This clonotype was counted many times. V gene TRBV13 combines with J gene TRBJ2-5; perhaps D is TRBD1 or TRBD2 (5 bases each). V was shortened by 4 bases and J by 0 bases, with 6 bases between the two germline ends. CDR3 length: 13 amino acids. Germline lookup yields CDR1 PRHDT and CDR2 FYEKMQ (reference sequence). This CDR3 reads CASSWGYQETQYF. CDR3 bases: TGTGCCAGCAGCTGGGGGTACCAAGAGACCCAGTACTTC.

A few counts support this clonotype. The rearrangement joins TRBV7-9 to TRBJ2-7; a possible D gene is TRBD1 (6 bases). The CDR3 contains 13 residues. In germline, CDR1 is SEHNR, CDR2 FQNEAQ (reference sequence). Trimming took off 3 bases at V and 4 bases at J, with 10 bases between the two ends. In DNA form, the CDR3 reads TGTGCCAGCAGCTTCCTACAGGGATACGAGCAGTACGTC. As protein: CASSFLQGYEQYV.

This clonotype was seen only a few times. This chain joins TRBV20-1 and TRBJ2-1; 12 bases match TRBD2. V dropped 5 bases and J dropped 5; count of bases not matched to a gene: 10. CDR3 length equals 16 residues. CDR1 is DFQATT, CDR2 SNEGSKA, per germline (reference sequence). The CDR3 region is CSASRATSGGHNEQFF. CDR3 DNA sequence: TGCAGTGCTTCCAGGGCGACTAGCGGGGGACACAATGAGCAGTTCTTC.

This clonotype was observed a few times. V and J are TRBV12-3 or TRBV12-4 and TRBJ1-2; 7 bases are a match to TRBD1. V shed 5 bases, J shed 7 bases, and the junction held 1 base outside the gene matches. CDR3 length: 11 residues. Written as DNA, the CDR3 is TGTGCCAGCAGTACAGGGGCTGGCTACACCTTC. Protein sequence: CASSTGAGYTF.

This clonotype has only a few counts. This chain joins TRBV6-5 and TRBJ2-3; D gene uncertain. The CDR3 totals 16 residues. V dropped 2 bases and J dropped 0 bases, with 12 bases sitting between them. CDR1 and CDR2 from the germline V gene are MNHEY and SVGAGI. CDR3 loop: CASSYVPVFSTDTQYF. The CDR3, as DNA: TGTGCCAGCAGTTACGTCCCGGTCTTCAGCACAGATACGCAGTATTTT.

The gene calls are TRBV12-3 or TRBV12-4 and TRBJ1-2; D possibly corresponds to TRBD1 (5 bases). The CDR3 totals 14 residues. V gave up 5 bases and J gave up 3 bases, with 13 bases separating them. The CDR3 DNA reads TGTGCCAGCAGTCCACGGGGGACGGACTATGGCTACACCTTC. It encodes CASSPRGTDYGYTF.

This clonotype was picked up many times. V gene TRBV29-1 combines with J gene TRBJ2-1; D may be TRBD2 (7 bases). CDR1 is SQVTM, CDR2 ANQGSEA, per germline. Deletions cut 4 bases from V and 5 bases from J, with 12 bases between. This CDR3 region has 13 residues. The CDR3 sequence: CSVARGGDNEQFF. CDR3 coding DNA: TGCAGCGTTGCGAGGGGGGGAGACAATGAGCAGTTCTTC.

In its sample, this clonotype was seen a few times. This chain connects TRBV9 to TRBJ2-7, with 9 bases matching TRBD1. V was clipped by 1 base and J by 3 bases; unmatched bases: 5. The CDR3 runs 15 residues. Germline CDR1 and CDR2: SGDLS and YYNGEE. Here the CDR3 DNA reads TGTGCCAGCAGCGTATCGGGACAGGGTGACTACGAGCAGTACTTC. Its translation: CASSVSGQGDYEQYF.

The rearrangement links TRBV3-1 to TRBJ1-2; 7 nucleotides line up with TRBD1. CDR3 size: 14 residues. CDR1 and CDR2 from the germline V gene are LGHDT and YNNKEL (reference sequence). Trimming took 3 bases from V and 3 from J; bases not matched to a gene: 4. This chain's CDR3 is CASSHRDRYYGYTF. The CDR3 nucleotides are TGTGCCAGCAGCCACCGGGACAGATACTATGGCTACACCTTC.

This clonotype was detected only a few times. This likely comes from a read error, as the CDR3 has no conserved phenylalanine or tryptophan at its end. It is unclear where the CDR3 begins or ends on the DNA, so no DNA is shown, and the CDR3 is as TCRdb lists it. The chain joins TRBV29-1 to TRBJ2-7; the D call of TRBD1 is as the table states it, not checked on the DNA. Germline V lookup: CDR1 SQVTM, CDR2 ANQGSEA. The CDR3 is 9 residues long, ends included. The CDR3 loop is CSAAGIFCL.